This T cell receptor beta chain was identified during a study of shared clonotypes between healthy human individuals. Trimming removed 2 bases from V and 4 bases from J, with 12 bases in between. CDR3 length equals 14 residues. CDR1 and CDR2 (germline): MNHEY, SMNVEV (reference sequence). As regards this clone: Its antigen is currently unknown.

General observations from the study: It was the non-shared clonotypes that had lower generation probabilities than clonotypes shared by all four donors. In having few donors, the study represented limited genetic and exposure-history diversity. It was observed that roughly 5.5% of naive CD4 clonotypes were shared across a handful of donors.

CD45RO negativity and positive selection for CCR7 defined naive CD8 cells, a population that excluded terminally differentiated effector memory CD45RA+ cells. In the original processing: Sequence data from immunoSEQ were junction-only and lacked quality scores; consequently, filtering differed. Sequencing used immunoSEQ multiplex PCR; TCRdb keeps in-frame clones, though not all of them. The V and J calls and clone size are taken from that table; D and trimming were inferred from the DNA. Among approximately 2,000,000 clones listed, roughly 95% were seen once. Sequenced sample: naive CD8+ T cells from PBMCs. This sequence originates from a man between 18 and 35 years old in good health. Some clones in this sample may be carry-over from other donors' samples. This chain connects TRBV27 to TRBJ2-7; a possible D gene is TRBD1 (6 bases). CDR3 in DNA: TGTGCCAGCAGTTTAGCCAGGGGAATGTACGAGCAGTACTTC. It is translated as CASSLARGMYEQYF.